The rows below give T cell receptor beta chains drawn from one sample of a study of T cell repertoires in ileal Crohn's disease. Data came from immunoSEQ multiplex PCR; TCRdb stores just in-frame clones and leaves some out. This sample has roughly 20,000 clones, with 72% found just once. Input material: ileal tissue. The receptors originated from an adult with Crohn's disease. CDR3s include the opening cysteine and the closing phenylalanine or tryptophan. A D gene is named only where the DNA matches it firmly. The size of a clone is reported for some rows only, either as once, few or many, or as a class for expanded clones.

CDR3nt,CDR3aa,abundance,d_gene,v_gene,j_gene
TGTGCCTGGAGTGTACAAAACACCATATATTTT,CAWSVQNTIYF,NA,NA,TRBV30,TRBJ1-3
TGTGCCAGCAGCTTAGACTTGGACACTGAAGCTTTCTTT,CASSLDLDTEAFF,NA,NA,TRBV7-2,TRBJ1-1
TGTGCCAGCAGCTTAAGGGGTACAGGGCTAAATCAAGAGCAGTACTTC,CASSLRGTGLNQEQYF,NA,NA,TRBV7-8,TRBJ2-7
TGCAGCGTTGAAGATCTTGGCGGGAGGGCCTACAATGAGCAGTTCTTC,CSVEDLGGRAYNEQFF,NA,TRBD2,TRBV29-1,TRBJ2-1
TGTGCCAGCAGCGTAGACGGGAGCGTATACGAGCAGTACTTC,CASSVDGSVYEQYF,NA,NA,TRBV9,TRBJ2-7
TGTGCCAGCAGCTTTAGCGGGGGGGCCCACGAGCAGTACTTC,CASSFSGGAHEQYF,NA,TRBD2,TRBV7-2,TRBJ2-7
TGTGCCAGCAGTTATACCACGAAGCCTGAGAAGACCCAGTACTTC,CASSYTTKPEKTQYF,NA,NA,TRBV7-3,TRBJ2-5
TGTGCCAGCAAAAGGGACACGCAGAACTATGGCTACACCTTC,CASKRDTQNYGYTF,NA,NA,TRBV2,TRBJ1-2
TGTGCCTGGAGTGTACAGGACAGGATGTTCTACGAGCAGTACTTC,CAWSVQDRMFYEQYF,NA,TRBD1,TRBV30,TRBJ2-7
TGTGCCAGCAGTTTGTACTCAACTCAGCCCCAGCATTTT,CASSLYSTQPQHF,NA,NA,TRBV27,TRBJ1-5
TGTGCCAGCACCCTTCAGGACAGGACACAGGGCGAGCAGTACTTC,CASTLQDRTQGEQYF,NA,TRBD1,TRBV6-1,TRBJ2-7
TGTGCCTGGAGTGTAGGGGCAGGGCTGGGATCGGATTCACCCCTCCACTTT,CAWSVGAGLGSDSPLHF,NA,NA,TRBV30,TRBJ1-6
TGTGCCATCAGTGACGGACAGGGAGTTTTCACCGGGGAGCTGTTTTTT,CAISDGQGVFTGELFF,once,TRBD1,TRBV10-3,TRBJ2-2
TGTGCCAGCAGTGAACGGGGTGGGAAATATGGCTACACCTTC,CASSERGGKYGYTF,NA,NA,TRBV6-1,TRBJ1-2
TGTGCCAGCAGTTCAGGGTATGGCTACACCTTC,CASSSGYGYTF,NA,NA,TRBV27,TRBJ1-2
TGTGCCAGCATGAAGACAGGAGTGAACACTGAAGCTTTCTTT,CASMKTGVNTEAFF,NA,NA,TRBV27,TRBJ1-1
TGTGCCAGCAGTGGTACTCGGGGGATGAACACTGAAGCTTTCTTT,CASSGTRGMNTEAFF,NA,NA,TRBV6-1,TRBJ1-1
TGTGCCTGGAGTGACGAGGAGAACTATGGCTACACCTTC,CAWSDEENYGYTF,NA,NA,TRBV30,TRBJ1-2
TGCGCCAGCAGCCAAACGGGGGGCGCATCTTATGGCTACACCTTC,CASSQTGGASYGYTF,once,NA,TRBV4-1,TRBJ1-2
TGTGCCAGCAGCGACAGGGGGATTTCCCCCACAGATACGCAGTATTTT,CASSDRGISPTDTQYF,NA,TRBD1,TRBV27,TRBJ2-3
TGCAGCGTTGCGGGAACTAACTATGGCTACACCTTC,CSVAGTNYGYTF,NA,NA,TRBV29-1,TRBJ1-2
TGCGCCAGCAGCCAGTTGTCTTCTAGCACAGATACGCAGTATTTT,CASSQLSSSTDTQYF,once,NA,TRBV4-3,TRBJ2-3
TGTGCCTGGAGTGGGGCTAGCGGGAGCGGTTTAGACGAGCAGTACTTC,CAWSGASGSGLDEQYF,few,TRBD2,TRBV30,TRBJ2-7
TGCGCCAGCAGCTTACAGGGATGGCACGATGAGCAGTTCTTC,CASSLQGWHDEQFF,NA,NA,TRBV5-1,TRBJ2-1
TGTGCCAGTAACGGGGCGGGAGGGCTCGTTTACAATGAGCAGTTCTTC,CASNGAGGLVYNEQFF,NA,TRBD2,TRBV19,TRBJ2-1
TGTGCCAGCAGCCGCCGAACGGGGGCCGGGGAGCTGTTTTTT,CASSRRTGAGELFF,NA,NA,TRBV11-3,TRBJ2-2
TGCAGCGTTGAAACAGGGGGCAGGGGCTACACCTTC,CSVETGGRGYTF,NA,TRBD1,TRBV29-1,TRBJ1-2
TGTGCCAGCAGCTTGACTTTCATGGGGGCGACAGATACGCAGTATTTT,CASSLTFMGATDTQYF,NA,NA,TRBV5-6,TRBJ2-3
TGTGCCAGCAGCCCGGACAGGTTAATCCAGCCCCAGCATTTT,CASSPDRLIQPQHF,few,TRBD1,TRBV28,TRBJ1-5
TGTGCCAGCAGCTTGGGACAGGGGGCGGTCGGGGAGCTGTTTTTT,CASSLGQGAVGELFF,NA,TRBD1,TRBV5-4,TRBJ2-2
TGTGCCAGTAGTATTGTTTCAGCGGGGGGCTACACCGGGGAGCTGTTTTTT,CASSIVSAGGYTGELFF,NA,TRBD2,TRBV19,TRBJ2-2
TGTGCCAGCAGCTTACGGGGGGACCCGCGGAACCAGCCCCAGCATTTT,CASSLRGDPRNQPQHF,once,NA,TRBV7-9,TRBJ1-5
TGTGCCAGTTCGAGAAGGGAGGCGAACATTCAGTACTTC,CASSRREANIQYF,NA,NA,TRBV19,TRBJ2-4
TGCGCCAGCAGCCCGCGACAGGGGGCTGAAGCTTTCTTT,CASSPRQGAEAFF,NA,TRBD1,TRBV5-1,TRBJ1-1
TGTGCCTGGAGTGTCTTCAATGAGCAGTTCTTC,CAWSVFNEQFF,NA,NA,TRBV30,TRBJ2-1
TGTGCCAGCAGCGTAGGTAGTCATGAGCAGTTCTTC,CASSVGSHEQFF,few,NA,TRBV9,TRBJ2-1
TGTGCCTGGAGTCCAGGGTACGGCTACACCTTC,CAWSPGYGYTF,NA,NA,TRBV30,TRBJ1-2
TGCAGCGTTGAAGCCTCGGGGTCCGACCTAGCGGGAGGCTCCTACGAGCAGTACTTC,CSVEASGSDLAGGSYEQYF,NA,TRBD2,TRBV29-1,TRBJ2-7
TGTGCCTCCTTGCGGGGCCCTGGGGGAAACACCATATATTTT,CASLRGPGGNTIYF,NA,NA,TRBV14,TRBJ1-3
TGTGCCACCAGCCGCAGGACAGAGGGGACCCAGTACTTC,CATSRRTEGTQYF,NA,NA,TRBV15,TRBJ2-5
TGTGCCAGCAGCCCGCGACAAGCTGGGGCCAACGTCCTGACTTTC,CASSPRQAGANVLTF,NA,NA,TRBV5-4,TRBJ2-6
TGTGCCACCAGCAGAGGTTCTGGCCCCGTTGGCACAGATACGCAGTATTTT,CATSRGSGPVGTDTQYF,NA,NA,TRBV15,TRBJ2-3
TGTGCCAGCAGCTTCAGGACAGGGGGGACAGATACGCAGTATTTT,CASSFRTGGTDTQYF,NA,TRBD1,TRBV5-4,TRBJ2-3
TGTGCCAGCTCACCACGCCCAACTCTAGGGAACACTGAAGCTTTCTTT,CASSPRPTLGNTEAFF,few,NA,TRBV18,TRBJ1-1
TGTGCCAGCAGGCCCCGGGGGGGTACCTACGAGCAGTACTTC,CASRPRGGTYEQYF,NA,TRBD2,TRBV28,TRBJ2-7
TGTGCCAGCAGTGAACGCGGCAATCAGCCCCAGCATTTT,CASSERGNQPQHF,NA,NA,TRBV6-1,TRBJ1-5
TGTGCCATCAGTCTAGCGGGAGGGGTCGGGGAGCTGTTTTTT,CAISLAGGVGELFF,NA,TRBD2,TRBV10-3,TRBJ2-2
TGCGCCAGCAGCCAAGCTCACCGTCCAGGGGGCTCCTATAATTCACCCCTCCACTTT,CASSQAHRPGGSYNSPLHF,NA,TRBD1,TRBV4-3,TRBJ1-6
TGTGCCAGCAGTTTAGGTCAGGGGAACACAGATACGCAGTATTTT,CASSLGQGNTDTQYF,NA,NA,TRBV27,TRBJ2-3
TGCGCCAGCTCGCCAGGGTATTACGAGCAGTACTTC,CASSPGYYEQYF,NA,NA,TRBV5-1,TRBJ2-7
TGTGCCAGCAGCTTAGTCGGGACAGAGCCTTATGAGCAGTACTTC,CASSLVGTEPYEQYF,once,TRBD1,TRBV7-2,TRBJ2-7
TGTGCCAGCAGCAGGCCGGGACAGGCCTACTACGAGCAGTACTTC,CASSRPGQAYYEQYF,NA,TRBD1,TRBV5-5,TRBJ2-7
TGTGCCAGCTCCCTCGATATTGGACAGCAAGAGACCCAGTACTTC,CASSLDIGQQETQYF,NA,NA,TRBV18,TRBJ2-5
TGCGCCAGCAGCCGTAAGAGCGGTCAGAGCTCCTACGAGCAGTACTTC,CASSRKSGQSSYEQYF,NA,NA,TRBV4-1,TRBJ2-7